This entry concerns a single TCR beta chain. This record belongs to a study of control samples from healthy donors and cancer patients. Sequencing was performed with immunoSEQ multiplex PCR; in TCRdb, only in-frame clones are kept and a portion is missing. Of about 120,000 clones listed, more than 75% are singletons. The germline V gene has CDR1 SGHTA and CDR2 FQGNSA. This CDR3 spans 15 amino acids. Between the trimmed V and J ends, which lost 5 bases and 4 bases, there was a span of 15 bases. V gene TRBV7-2 combines with J gene TRBJ2-1; D unclear. Material for sequencing was blood. The sequence was collected from a young man in good health. CDR3 nucleotide sequence: TGTGCCAGCAGCCCTCAGGCTACGGCGTACAATGAGCAGTTCTTC. This encodes CASSPQATAYNEQFF.